These 8 T cell receptor beta chains were all obtained from the same sample, sequenced in a study of blood T cell repertoires in COVID-19. Generated by immunoSEQ multiplex PCR, the TCRdb table keeps only in-frame clones and is missing some. The top ten clones hold 4.1% of a sample with roughly 96,000 clones, 70% to 90% of them seen once. The sequencing input was peripheral blood. All receptors derive from a man aged 60-69 years with acute or convalescent COVID-19.

The rearrangement joins TRBV18 to TRBJ1-2; a possible D gene is TRBD1 (5 bases). Germline-derived CDR1 and CDR2 are KGHSH and LQKENI. The CDR3 loop spans 13 amino acids. V was pared by 5 bases and J by 6 bases, with 13 bases between. CDR3 in DNA: TGTGCCAGCTCAAGTTACGGGGGGGATGGCTACACCTTC. This encodes CASSSYGGDGYTF.

This clone was picked up one time. The V and J genes are TRBV19 and TRBJ2-6; weak D call: TRBD1 (6 bases). Germline V gives CDR1 LNHDA, CDR2 SQIVND (reference sequence). The V gene lost 6 bases and the J gene lost 1 base, with 7 bases spanning the gap. CDR3 size: 14 residues. CDR3 coding DNA: TGTGCCAGTAGACAGGGTTCTGGGGCCAACGTCCTGACTTTC. Residues: CASRQGSGANVLTF.

This clone was detected only once. The chain links TRBV20-1 to TRBJ2-1, with a possible D match to TRBD2 (7 bases). The CDR3 totals 11 residues. V lost 7 bases, J lost 9 bases, and 13 bases lay in between. Germline CDR1 and CDR2: DFQATT and SNEGSKA (reference sequence). CDR3 DNA sequence: TGCAGTGGCCGGGGGGCTGGTGAGCAGTTCTTC. This translates into CSGRGAGEQFF.

V gene TRBV7-8 combines with J gene TRBJ1-4, with TRBD1 identical over 10 bases. The CDR3 consists of 15 residues. The V gene's germline CDR1 is SGHVS and CDR2 FQNEAQ. J lost 8 bases, V lost 6 bases, and 9 bases had no gene match. CDR3 DNA: TGTGCCAGCAGTACCGGGACAGGGGTCTCCGAAAAACTGTTTTTT. Translation: CASSTGTGVSEKLFF. Full variable domain (outside the CDR3, taken from reference TRBV7-8 and TRBJ1-4): GAGVSQSPRYKVAKRGQDVALRCDPISGHVSLFWYQQALGQGPEFLTYFQNEAQLDKSGLPSDRFFAERPEGSVSTLKIQRTQQEDSAVYLCASSTGTGVSEKLFFGSGTQLSVL.

The V gene is TRBV6-5, the J gene TRBJ1-1; tentatively, D is TRBD1 (6 bases). V lost 4 bases and J 0 bases, leaving 9 bases between the germline ends. The CDR3 length is 14 residues. Germline V lookup: CDR1 MNHEY, CDR2 SVGAGI. CDR3 amino acids: CASSSDRMNTEAFF. The CDR3, as DNA: TGTGCCAGCAGTTCCGACAGGATGAACACTGAAGCTTTCTTT.

The rearrangement uses TRBV6-5 and TRBJ2-7; TRBD1 agrees at 11 bases. CDR1 MNHEY and CDR2 SVGAGI come from the germline V gene. This CDR3 is built from 15 residues. The V gene end was trimmed by 6 bases and the J gene end by 3 bases; junction bases not matched to a gene: 7. The CDR3 nucleotides are TGTGCCAGCAGACGAACCGGGACAGGGGGCTACGAGCAGTACGTC. This codes for CASRRTGTGGYEQYV.

This CDR3 is CASSLRSFSGPEGDTQYF. Here the CDR3 DNA reads TGTGCCAGCAGCCTCCGATCCTTTAGCGGCCCGGAGGGAGATACGCAGTATTTT. The chain carries TRBV9 and TRBJ2-3; D is possibly TRBD2 (6 bases). The germline V gene has CDR1 SGDLS and CDR2 YYNGEE. The V end was cut by 4 bases, the J end by 5 bases, with 26 bases between. CDR3 length equals 18 residues.

This clone was seen a single time. The V and J genes are TRBV4-1 and TRBJ2-1; tentative D call: TRBD1 (6 bases). This CDR3 has 14 amino acids. Trimming removed 1 base from V and 5 bases from J, with 9 bases in between. Germline lookup yields CDR1 MGHRA and CDR2 YSYEKL. The CDR3: CASSQVQGNNEQFF. CDR3 nucleotides: TGCGCCAGCAGCCAAGTACAGGGCAACAATGAGCAGTTCTTC.